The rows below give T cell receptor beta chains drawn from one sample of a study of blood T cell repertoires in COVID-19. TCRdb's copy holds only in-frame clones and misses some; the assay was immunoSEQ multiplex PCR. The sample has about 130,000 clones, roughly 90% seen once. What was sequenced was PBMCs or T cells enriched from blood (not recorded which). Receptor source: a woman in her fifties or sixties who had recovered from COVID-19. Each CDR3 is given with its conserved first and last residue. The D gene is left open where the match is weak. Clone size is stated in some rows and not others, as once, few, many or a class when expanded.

CDR3 protein: CASRVSGGWTGELFF
CDR3 DNA: TGTGCCAGCAGGGTTTCGGGGGGATGGACCGGGGAGCTGTTTTTT
clone size: -
V gene: TRBV2
J gene: TRBJ2-2
D gene: TRBD2

CDR3 protein: CASSPGTGVTGELFF
CDR3 DNA: TGCGCCAGCAGCCCCGGGACAGGGGTGACCGGGGAGCTGTTTTTT
clone size: -
V gene: TRBV5-1
J gene: TRBJ2-2
D gene: TRBD1

CDR3 protein: CASSFRASETQYF
CDR3 DNA: TGTGCCAGCAGTTTCAGGGCGAGTGAGACCCAGTACTTC
clone size: -
V gene: TRBV12-3/TRBV12-4
J gene: TRBJ2-5
D gene: -

CDR3 protein: CASSQNNSPLHF
CDR3 DNA: TGTGCCAGCAGCCAGAATAATTCACCCCTCCACTTT
clone size: -
V gene: TRBV5-4
J gene: TRBJ1-6
D gene: -

CDR3 protein: CASSKLEVSYEQYF
CDR3 DNA: TGCGCCAGCAGCAAACTAGAGGTCTCCTACGAGCAGTACTTC
clone size: -
V gene: TRBV5-1
J gene: TRBJ2-7
D gene: -

CDR3 protein: CASSGQGNLNYGYTF
CDR3 DNA: TGCGCCAGCAGTGGACAGGGTAACCTTAACTATGGCTACACCTTC
clone size: -
V gene: TRBV10-2
J gene: TRBJ1-2
D gene: TRBD1

CDR3 protein: CATSSLRAGVNTGELFF
CDR3 DNA: TGTGCCACCAGCAGCCTGAGGGCGGGGGTAAACACCGGGGAGCTGTTTTTT
clone size: -
V gene: TRBV15
J gene: TRBJ2-2
D gene: TRBD2

CDR3 protein: CASGTSGGIGSEQFF
CDR3 DNA: TGTGCCAGCGGGACTAGCGGGGGGATAGGTAGTGAGCAGTTCTTC
clone size: -
V gene: TRBV7-9
J gene: TRBJ2-1
D gene: TRBD2

CDR3 protein: CASSPGTGYYSGANVLTF
CDR3 DNA: TGTGCCAGCAGCCCCGGGACAGGGTACTACTCTGGGGCCAACGTCCTGACTTTC
clone size: -
V gene: TRBV5-5
J gene: TRBJ2-6
D gene: TRBD1

CDR3 protein: CASSPAGGTGGYEQYF
CDR3 DNA: TGTGCCAGCAGCCCGGCCGGAGGGACAGGGGGCTACGAGCAGTACTTC
clone size: -
V gene: TRBV5-8
J gene: TRBJ2-7
D gene: TRBD1

CDR3 protein: CASSASDRASHNEQFF
CDR3 DNA: TGTGCCAGCAGCGCCTCGGACAGGGCCTCCCACAATGAGCAGTTCTTC
clone size: -
V gene: TRBV11-3
J gene: TRBJ2-1
D gene: TRBD1

CDR3 protein: CASSETIDIRSGNTIYF
CDR3 DNA: TGTGCCAGCAGCGAAACGATTGACATCCGCTCTGGAAACACCATATATTTT
clone size: -
V gene: TRBV9
J gene: TRBJ1-3
D gene: -

CDR3 protein: CASSFTSGGPSTDTQYF
CDR3 DNA: TGTGCCAGCAGTTTTACTAGCGGGGGCCCAAGCACAGATACGCAGTATTTT
clone size: -
V gene: TRBV27
J gene: TRBJ2-3
D gene: TRBD2

CDR3 protein: CATSRVPHKRDNEQFF
CDR3 DNA: TGTGCCACCAGCAGAGTCCCCCACAAGAGGGACAATGAGCAGTTCTTC
clone size: -
V gene: TRBV15
J gene: TRBJ2-1
D gene: -

CDR3 protein: CASSEQGTRNEKLFF
CDR3 DNA: TGTGCCAGCAGTGAACAGGGGACACGTAATGAAAAACTGTTTTTT
clone size: -
V gene: TRBV6-1
J gene: TRBJ1-4
D gene: -

CDR3 protein: CASSQGSNSPLHF
CDR3 DNA: TGTGCCAGCAGCCAGGGGTCTAATTCACCCCTCCACTTT
clone size: medium-sized
V gene: TRBV6-4
J gene: TRBJ1-6
D gene: -

CDR3 protein: CASSSYSGGLQETQYF
CDR3 DNA: TGTGCCAGTAGTAGCTATAGCGGGGGATTACAAGAGACCCAGTACTTC
clone size: -
V gene: TRBV19
J gene: TRBJ2-5
D gene: TRBD2

CDR3 protein: CASSPRGAGDPYEQYF
CDR3 DNA: TGTGCCAGCAGCCCCCGTGGGGCGGGGGATCCTTACGAGCAGTACTTC
clone size: once
V gene: TRBV7-9
J gene: TRBJ2-7
D gene: TRBD2

CDR3 protein: CASTARRTGAVEQYF
CDR3 DNA: TGTGCCAGCACTGCCCGAAGGACAGGGGCGGTCGAGCAGTACTTC
clone size: -
V gene: TRBV6-5
J gene: TRBJ2-7
D gene: TRBD1

CDR3 protein: CASSPLDGRGVSYEQYF
CDR3 DNA: TGTGCCAGTAGTCCCTTGGACGGCCGCGGGGTATCCTACGAGCAGTACTTC
clone size: -
V gene: TRBV19
J gene: TRBJ2-7
D gene: -

CDR3 protein: CASTNTQGGGETQYF
CDR3 DNA: TGTGCCAGTACCAATACACAGGGGGGCGGAGAGACCCAGTACTTC
clone size: -
V gene: TRBV19
J gene: TRBJ2-5
D gene: TRBD1

CDR3 protein: CASSRPQGGHLYGYTF
CDR3 DNA: TGTGCCAGCAGTCGTCCACAGGGGGGGCACCTCTATGGCTACACCTTC
clone size: -
V gene: TRBV2
J gene: TRBJ1-2
D gene: TRBD1

CDR3 protein: CASSATGGYGYTF
CDR3 DNA: TGCGCCAGCAGTGCAACAGGGGGTTATGGCTACACCTTC
clone size: -
V gene: TRBV10-1
J gene: TRBJ1-2
D gene: TRBD1

CDR3 protein: CASSYLPGQGEAFF
CDR3 DNA: TGTGCCAGCAGCTACCTCCCGGGACAGGGAGAAGCTTTCTTT
clone size: -
V gene: TRBV7-9
J gene: TRBJ1-1
D gene: TRBD1

CDR3 protein: CATRGTGSEQFF
CDR3 DNA: TGTGCCACCAGGGGGACAGGGAGCGAGCAGTTCTTC
clone size: -
V gene: TRBV15
J gene: TRBJ2-1
D gene: TRBD1

CDR3 protein: CASGLGTDTEAFF
CDR3 DNA: TGTGCTAGTGGTCTCGGGACAGACACTGAAGCTTTCTTT
clone size: -
V gene: TRBV12-5
J gene: TRBJ1-1
D gene: TRBD1

CDR3 protein: CASTEGVYSNQPQHF
CDR3 DNA: TGTGCCAGCACCGAGGGCGTTTATAGCAATCAGCCCCAGCATTTT
clone size: -
V gene: TRBV6-5
J gene: TRBJ1-5
D gene: -

CDR3 protein: CASSSGVVSPLHF
CDR3 DNA: TGTGCCAGCAGCTCAGGGGTTGTGTCACCCCTCCACTTT
clone size: -
V gene: TRBV7-2
J gene: TRBJ1-6
D gene: -

CDR3 protein: CASSGSNTGELFF
CDR3 DNA: TGTGCCAGCTCGGGGTCGAACACCGGGGAGCTGTTTTTT
clone size: -
V gene: TRBV12-3/TRBV12-4
J gene: TRBJ2-2
D gene: -

CDR3 protein: CASSLGLAGNWTDTQYF
CDR3 DNA: TGTGCCAGCAGCTTGGGACTAGCGGGGAACTGGACAGATACGCAGTATTTT
clone size: once
V gene: TRBV11-3
J gene: TRBJ2-3
D gene: TRBD2

CDR3 protein: CASTLDRGQETQYF
CDR3 DNA: TGTGCCAGCACTCTGGACAGGGGCCAAGAGACCCAGTACTTC
clone size: -
V gene: TRBV2
J gene: TRBJ2-5
D gene: TRBD1

CDR3 protein: CASSARQGALGGELFF
CDR3 DNA: TGTGCCAGCAGCGCGCGACAGGGGGCGTTGGGCGGGGAGCTGTTTTTT
clone size: once
V gene: TRBV9
J gene: TRBJ2-2
D gene: TRBD1

CDR3 protein: CASSFLAGGMDEQFF
CDR3 DNA: TGTGCCAGCAGCTTTCTAGCGGGGGGGATGGATGAGCAGTTCTTC
clone size: -
V gene: TRBV5-6
J gene: TRBJ2-1
D gene: TRBD2

CDR3 protein: CASTQGSSPDTQYF
CDR3 DNA: TGTGCCAGCACCCAGGGATCGTCCCCAGATACGCAGTATTTT
clone size: -
V gene: TRBV13
J gene: TRBJ2-3
D gene: -

CDR3 protein: CASRVDRAPYGYTF
CDR3 DNA: TGTGCCAGCAGAGTGGACAGGGCACCCTATGGCTACACCTTC
clone size: few
V gene: TRBV2
J gene: TRBJ1-2
D gene: TRBD1

CDR3 protein: CASSKQGYGYTF
CDR3 DNA: TGTGCCAGTAGTAAACAGGGCTATGGCTACACCTTC
clone size: -
V gene: TRBV19
J gene: TRBJ1-2
D gene: -

CDR3 protein: CASRHAGGGLWGTQYF
CDR3 DNA: TGTGCCAGCAGGCACGCCGGAGGGGGCCTGTGGGGGACCCAGTACTTC
clone size: -
V gene: TRBV7-9
J gene: TRBJ2-5
D gene: -

CDR3 protein: CASRNDPAGVISGANVLTF
CDR3 DNA: TGTGCCAGCAGGAATGATCCAGCGGGGGTCATATCTGGGGCCAACGTCCTGACTTTC
clone size: few
V gene: TRBV11-2
J gene: TRBJ2-6
D gene: TRBD2

CDR3 protein: CASSQAGVNMGNSPLHF
CDR3 DNA: TGTGCCAGCAGCCAGGCAGGGGTAAATATGGGTAATTCACCCCTCCACTTT
clone size: -
V gene: TRBV4-2
J gene: TRBJ1-6
D gene: -

CDR3 protein: CASSTGQGTDTQYF
CDR3 DNA: TGTGCCAGTAGTACCGGACAGGGCACAGATACGCAGTATTTT
clone size: -
V gene: TRBV19
J gene: TRBJ2-3
D gene: TRBD1

CDR3 protein: CATSRDLAGYNEQFF
CDR3 DNA: TGTGCCACCAGCAGAGATCTTGCAGGCTACAATGAGCAGTTCTTC
clone size: once
V gene: TRBV15
J gene: TRBJ2-1
D gene: -

CDR3 protein: CASSPPGQSFTTEAFF
CDR3 DNA: TGTGCCAGCAGTCCGCCGGGACAGTCTTTTACCACTGAAGCTTTCTTT
clone size: -
V gene: TRBV28
J gene: TRBJ1-1
D gene: TRBD1

CDR3 protein: CASSLAREQYF
CDR3 DNA: TGTGCCAGCAGTTTAGCGAGGGAGCAGTACTTC
clone size: -
V gene: TRBV28
J gene: TRBJ2-7
D gene: -

CDR3 protein: CASSPFEDSEKLFF
CDR3 DNA: TGTGCCAGCTCACCGTTCGAGGACAGTGAAAAACTGTTTTTT
clone size: -
V gene: TRBV18
J gene: TRBJ1-4
D gene: -

CDR3 protein: CASSLSLGAEAFF
CDR3 DNA: TGTGCCAGCAGCTTGTCCCTAGGCGCCGAAGCTTTCTTT
clone size: -
V gene: TRBV11-2
J gene: TRBJ1-1
D gene: -

CDR3 protein: CASSITGDVYEQYF
CDR3 DNA: TGTGCCAGTAGTATTACAGGGGACGTCTACGAGCAGTACTTC
clone size: -
V gene: TRBV19
J gene: TRBJ2-7
D gene: TRBD1

CDR3 protein: CASSIPGALNTEAFF
CDR3 DNA: TGCGCCAGCAGCATCCCGGGAGCTCTGAACACTGAAGCTTTCTTT
clone size: -
V gene: TRBV5-1
J gene: TRBJ1-1
D gene: -

CDR3 protein: CASSLGGASSYNSPLHF
CDR3 DNA: TGTGCCAGCAGCTTAGGGGGCGCTTCATCCTATAATTCACCCCTCCACTTT
clone size: -
V gene: TRBV7-3
J gene: TRBJ1-6
D gene: -

CDR3 protein: CASSLPNTGTGDYEQYF
CDR3 DNA: TGTGCCAGCAGCTTACCAAACACCGGGACAGGGGACTACGAGCAGTACTTC
clone size: -
V gene: TRBV11-3
J gene: TRBJ2-7
D gene: TRBD1

CDR3 protein: CASSWGQTQETQYF
CDR3 DNA: TGTGCCAGTAGTTGGGGACAGACCCAAGAGACCCAGTACTTC
clone size: once
V gene: TRBV19
J gene: TRBJ2-5
D gene: TRBD1

CDR3 protein: CASSQDRAGANVLTF
CDR3 DNA: TGTGCCAGTAGCCAGGACAGGGCTGGCGCCAACGTCCTGACTTTC
clone size: -
V gene: TRBV19
J gene: TRBJ2-6
D gene: TRBD1

CDR3 protein: CASSQESYMTGIPYEQYF
CDR3 DNA: TGCGCCAGCAGCCAGGAATCCTATATGACAGGGATCCCCTACGAGCAGTACTTC
clone size: -
V gene: TRBV4-3
J gene: TRBJ2-7
D gene: TRBD1

CDR3 protein: CATSRDLEWGYTF
CDR3 DNA: TGTGCCACCAGCAGAGATTTGGAGTGGGGCTACACCTTC
clone size: -
V gene: TRBV15
J gene: TRBJ1-2
D gene: -

CDR3 protein: CASSQGLYNSPLHF
CDR3 DNA: TGCGCCAGCAGCCAAGGTCTCTATAATTCACCCCTCCACTTT
clone size: few
V gene: TRBV4-1
J gene: TRBJ1-6
D gene: -

CDR3 protein: CASSRGTGGGGGYGYTF
CDR3 DNA: TGTGCCAGCAGTCGTGGGACAGGGGGAGGAGGTGGCTATGGCTACACCTTC
clone size: -
V gene: TRBV2
J gene: TRBJ1-2
D gene: TRBD1

CDR3 protein: CASSYESGSTDTQYF
CDR3 DNA: TGTGCCAGCAGTTACGAGAGCGGAAGCACAGATACGCAGTATTTT
clone size: -
V gene: TRBV6-6
J gene: TRBJ2-3
D gene: -